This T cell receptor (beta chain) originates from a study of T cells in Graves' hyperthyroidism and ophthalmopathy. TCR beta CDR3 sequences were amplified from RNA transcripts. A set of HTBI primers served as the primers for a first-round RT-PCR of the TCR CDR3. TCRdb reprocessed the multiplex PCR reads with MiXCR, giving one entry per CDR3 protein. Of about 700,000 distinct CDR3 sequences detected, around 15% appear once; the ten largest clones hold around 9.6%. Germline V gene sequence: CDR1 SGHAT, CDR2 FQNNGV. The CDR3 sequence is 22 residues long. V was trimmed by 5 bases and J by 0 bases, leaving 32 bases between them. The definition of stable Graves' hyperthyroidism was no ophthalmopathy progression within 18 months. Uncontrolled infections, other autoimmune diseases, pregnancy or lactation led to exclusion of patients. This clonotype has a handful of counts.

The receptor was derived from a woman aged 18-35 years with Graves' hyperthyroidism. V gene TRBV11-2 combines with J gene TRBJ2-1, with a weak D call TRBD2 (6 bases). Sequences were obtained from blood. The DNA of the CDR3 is TGTGCCAGCAGCATCGGGGGTTACTACATTCCCTCACATATTAGCTCCTACAATGAGCAGTTCTTC. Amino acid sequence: CASSIGGYYIPSHISSYNEQFF. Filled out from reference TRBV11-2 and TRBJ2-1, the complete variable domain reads EAGVAQSPRYKIIEKRQSVAFWCNPISGHATLYWYQQILGQGPKLLIQFQNNGVVDDSQLPKDRFSAERLKGVDSTLKIQPAKLEDSAVYLCASSIGGYYIPSHISSYNEQFFGPGTRLTVL.